These 32 T cell receptor beta chains came from one sample sequenced in a study of T cells in Graves' hyperthyroidism and ophthalmopathy. Regions amplified from RNA transcripts were the TCR beta CDR3 regions. The primer set for the first-round RT-PCR of the TCR CDR3 was HTBI. One entry per CDR3 protein results from TCRdb running MiXCR on the multiplex PCR reads. The data hold about 500,000 distinct CDR3 sequences, with roughly 15% observed a single time. The specimen was blood. The receptors derive from a woman younger than 30 with Graves' ophthalmopathy.

The rearrangement joins TRBV7-2 to TRBJ2-1; 9 nucleotides match TRBD2. From germline, CDR1 is SGHTA and CDR2 FQGNSA. This CDR3 comprises 18 residues. V lost 8 bases, J lost 0 bases, and 14 bases stayed unmatched. Written as DNA, the CDR3 is TGTGCCAGCGCCCCTGATAGCGGGGGAGTCAGCTCCTACAATGAGCAGTTCTTC. It translates to CASAPDSGGVSSYNEQFF. The full variable domain, its missing parts supplied by reference TRBV7-2 and TRBJ2-1, is GAGVSQSPSNKVTEKGKDVELRCDPISGHTALYWYRQSLGQGLEFLIYFQGNSAPDKSGLPSDRFSAERTGGSVSTLTIQRTQQEDSAVYLCASAPDSGGVSSYNEQFFGPGTRLTVL.

Comment on this clonotype: This may come from a read error, since a much larger clone is one base off. CDR3 nucleotides: TGTGCCAGCAGCTCGAGGACTAGCGAGAGATATGAGCAGTTCTTC. This codes for CASSSRTSERYEQFF. This chain uses TRBV14 with TRBJ2-1; TRBD2 matches 9 bases. The CDR3 spans 15 residues. V dropped 5 bases and J dropped 8; count of bases not matched to a gene: 10. From germline, CDR1 is SGHDN and CDR2 FVKESK. Full variable domain (rest looked up from reference TRBV14 and TRBJ2-1): EAGVTQFPSHSVIEKGQTVTLRCDPISGHDNLYWYRRVMGKEIKFLLHFVKESKQDESGMPNNRFLAERTGGTYSTLKVQPAELEDSGVYFCASSSRTSERYEQFFGPGTRLTVL.

The gene calls are TRBV5-6 and TRBJ2-3; TRBD2 matches at 8 bases. This CDR3 is 19 amino acids long. The germline V gene encodes CDR1 SGHDT and CDR2 YYEEEE. With V trimmed by 5 bases and J by 2 bases, 19 bases remained unmatched. Written as DNA, the CDR3 is TGTGCCAGCAGTTGGTGGGCGCGGGGGGTTCCGCGTGACACAGATACGCAGTATTTT. Protein: CASSWWARGVPRDTDTQYF.

This clonotype was counted at least ten times. V and J are TRBV30 and TRBJ1-2, with D unresolved. The CDR3 runs 11 residues. The V gene's germline CDR1 is GTSNPN and CDR2 SVGIG (reference sequence). V dropped 3 bases and J dropped 1 base, with 3 bases sitting between them. CDR3 sequence reads: CAWRHNYGYTF. CDR3 nucleotides: TGTGCCTGGAGACATAACTATGGCTACACCTTC. Using reference TRBV30 and TRBJ1-2 for the parts outside the CDR3, the full variable domain is SQTIHQWPATLVQPVGSPLSLECTVEGTSNPNLYWYRQAAGRGLQLLFYSVGIGQISSEVPQNLSASRPQDRQFILSSKKLLLSDSGFYLCAWRHNYGYTFGSGTRLTVV.

This clonotype was recorded many times. The chain uses TRBV7-9 and TRBJ2-3; 8 positions match TRBD2. CDR3 length equals 16 residues. Germline trimming cut 4 bases from V and 2 bases from J; bases unmatched to any gene: 8. Looked up from germline, CDR1 is SEHNR and CDR2 is FQNEAQ (reference sequence). The CDR3 DNA follows: TGTGCCAGCAGCTCGGGACTAGTGGGCCTCACAGATACGCAGTATTTT. Translation gives CASSSGLVGLTDTQYF.

This clonotype was counted ten times or more. This chain connects TRBV2 to TRBJ1-1, with no clear D. Germline CDR1 is SNHLY and CDR2 is FYNNEI. The germline V and J ends were trimmed by 3 bases and 0 bases, with 11 bases remaining between them. The CDR3 totals 15 residues. The DNA of the CDR3 is TGTGCCAGCAGTGATTTGGCAGACATGAACACTGAAGCTTTCTTT. Its translation is CASSDLADMNTEAFF.

This clonotype came up many times. The chain employs TRBV30 and TRBJ1-1; no firm D call. The V gene's germline CDR1 is GTSNPN and CDR2 SVGIG (reference sequence). The CDR3 is made up of 13 amino acids. Trimming left V 1 base short and J 1 base short, with 7 bases between. The CDR3: CAWSERGNTEAFF. CDR3 in DNA: TGTGCCTGGAGTGAACGGGGGAACACTGAAGCTTTCTTT.

The chain couples TRBV7-2 to TRBJ2-3; TRBD2 agrees at 13 bases. CDR3 size: 17 residues. Germline V gene data show CDR1 as SGHTA and CDR2 as FQGNSA. V was pared by 2 bases and J by 0 bases, with 2 bases of the junction left unmatched. CDR3 region: CASSLRTSGSSTDTQYF. The CDR3 DNA is TGTGCCAGCAGCTTACGGACTAGCGGGAGTAGCACAGATACGCAGTATTTT. The variable domain in full, with the rest retrieved from reference TRBV7-2 and TRBJ2-3, is GAGVSQSPSNKVTEKGKDVELRCDPISGHTALYWYRQSLGQGLEFLIYFQGNSAPDKSGLPSDRFSAERTGGSVSTLTIQRTQQEDSAVYLCASSLRTSGSSTDTQYFGPGTRLTVL.

The rearrangement uses TRBV5-1 and TRBJ1-6; TRBD1 agrees at 8 bases. With V trimmed by 4 bases and J by 1 base, 4 bases remained unmatched. The CDR3 is 16 amino acids. The germline V gene has CDR1 SGHRS and CDR2 YFSETQ. DNA for the CDR3: TGCGCCAGCAGCCCGCAGGGGGCATCCTATAATTCACCCCTCCACTTT. This encodes CASSPQGASYNSPLHF.

This clonotype was seen ten or more times. This sequence joins TRBV20-1 and TRBJ1-2; D is perhaps TRBD1 (6 bases). The CDR3 consists of 15 residues. Trimming left V 0 bases short and J 4 bases short, with 15 bases between. The germline V gene encodes CDR1 DFQATT and CDR2 SNEGSKA (reference sequence). CDR3: CSAREIQGVGYGYTF. In DNA, the CDR3 is TGCAGTGCTAGAGAGATACAGGGAGTCGGCTATGGCTACACCTTC.

This chain connects TRBV7-9 to TRBJ1-4; D uncertain. Germline V gene lookup returns CDR1 SEHNR and CDR2 FQNEAQ (reference sequence). V was pared by 5 bases and J by 6 bases, with 13 bases between. The CDR3 spans 14 residues. As DNA, the CDR3 is TGTGCCAGCAGCCCAACTGCCCTGGATGAAAAACTGTTTTTT. Its translation: CASSPTALDEKLFF.

In its sample, this clonotype was seen many times. The rearrangement joins TRBV20-1 to TRBJ1-1; no clear D gene. The CDR3 covers 13 residues. The V end lost 3 bases, the J end lost 0 bases, and 8 bases lay between the germline ends. Germline V CDR1 and CDR2: DFQATT, SNEGSKA (reference sequence). CDR3 sequence (DNA): TGCAGTGCTAGGAGACAAATGAACACTGAAGCTTTCTTT. Translated: CSARRQMNTEAFF.

This clonotype was counted many times. This rearrangement joins TRBV28 to TRBJ2-3; 9 nucleotides match TRBD2. The J segment lost 5 bases and the V segment lost 2 bases, leaving 5 bases of the junction unmatched. This CDR3 is 15 amino acids long. Germline V gives CDR1 MDHEN, CDR2 SYDVKM. The CDR3 sequence: CASSLAGGPEDTQYF. CDR3 sequence (DNA): TGTGCCAGCAGTTTAGCGGGAGGGCCTGAAGATACGCAGTATTTT.

This clonotype occurred once. The chain combines TRBV6-1 with TRBJ1-2; the D gene is possibly TRBD1 (5 bases). V was shortened by 7 bases and J by 4 bases, with 16 bases between the two germline ends. CDR1 and CDR2 from the germline V gene are MNHNS and SASEGT. There are 14 residues in the CDR3. The CDR3 coding sequence is TGTGCCAGCACCGGGGGGAGAGATCCCTATGGCTACACCTTC. Its translation: CASTGGRDPYGYTF.

CDR3 region: CSISRTGDSYEQYF. In nucleotides, the CDR3 is TGCAGCATTTCCCGGACGGGGGATTCCTACGAGCAGTACTTC. The chain couples TRBV29-1 to TRBJ2-7; tentatively, D is TRBD2 (6 bases). CDR3 size: 14 residues. In germline, CDR1 is SQVTM, CDR2 ANQGSEA. V gave up 8 bases and J gave up 1 base, with 18 bases separating them.

This clonotype was seen repeatedly, ten times or more. J is TRBJ1-2 and V is TRBV6-1; 7 positions agree with TRBD1. Germline trimming cut 6 bases from V and 6 bases from J; bases unmatched to any gene: 4. In germline, CDR1 is MNHNS, CDR2 SASEGT. The CDR3 has 12 residues. CDR3 nucleotide sequence: TGTGCCAGCAGAGACAGGGCCCATGGCTACACCTTC. Translated: CASRDRAHGYTF.

Note on this clonotype: This sequence may be a read error, since a much larger clone differs from it by one base. The chain links TRBV2 to TRBJ2-6; tentatively, D is TRBD1 or TRBD2 (5 bases each). The germline V gene has CDR1 SNHLY and CDR2 FYNNEI. The CDR3 spans 17 residues. The CDR3 protein is CSSSERGRSSGANVLTF. The CDR3 nucleotides are TGTTCCAGCAGTGAAAGGGGACGGAGCTCTGGGGCCAACGTCCTGACTTTC.

This clonotype appeared many times. The chain combines TRBV12-3 or TRBV12-4 with TRBJ2-1; 8 bases fit TRBD1. Germline trimming cut 6 bases from V and 2 bases from J; bases unmatched to any gene: 9. This CDR3 contains 16 residues. CDR3 sequence reads: CASRPSDRVTYNEQFF. CDR3 bases: TGTGCCAGCAGACCTTCGGACAGGGTAACCTACAATGAGCAGTTCTTC.

The sample holds many counts of this clonotype. This chain connects TRBV5-1 to TRBJ1-1; TRBD1 might be the D (5 bases). Germline assignment: CDR1 SGHRS and CDR2 YFSETQ. V was cut by 2 bases and J by 4 bases, with 15 bases left in between. The CDR3 loop spans 15 amino acids. The DNA of the CDR3 is TGCGCCAGCAGCTTCCTGGGGCAGGGTGGCACTGAAGCTTTCTTT. It yields the protein CASSFLGQGGTEAFF.

In its sample, this clonotype was seen many times. The rearrangement joins TRBV28 to TRBJ1-1; 11 bases map to TRBD1. Germline V CDR1 and CDR2: MDHEN, SYDVKM. CDR3 length: 16 amino acids. Germline trimming cut 6 bases from V and 5 bases from J; bases unmatched to any gene: 11. The CDR3 DNA follows: TGTGCCAGCAGAGATTCGGACAGGGGGCGTTGGACTGAAGCTTTCTTT. This encodes CASRDSDRGRWTEAFF.

This chain connects TRBV30 to TRBJ2-3; 12 nucleotides agree with TRBD2. V shed 3 bases and J 5 bases; nucleotides not matched to a gene: 6. The CDR3 is 15 amino acids. Per germline, CDR1 GTSNPN and CDR2 SVGIG (reference sequence). CDR3 region: CAWRPTSGRGDTQYF. The CDR3 DNA reads TGTGCCTGGAGGCCGACTAGCGGGAGAGGAGATACGCAGTATTTT.

The V call is TRBV12-3 or TRBV12-4, the J call TRBJ1-1; D might be TRBD1 (5 bases). Trimming cost V 3 bases and J 4 bases, with 24 bases left between them. The CDR3 totals 18 residues. CDR3 sequence (DNA): TGTGCCAGCAGTTTCGCGGCCTCTGGTAGGGCGGGGGTCACTGAAGCTTTCTTT. Its translation: CASSFAASGRAGVTEAFF.

The rearrangement joins TRBV20-1 to TRBJ1-4, with D hard to call. Germline CDR1 reads DFQATT; CDR2 reads SNEGSKA (reference sequence). Trimming shortened V by 3 bases and J by 6 bases, and 11 bases separated the two germline ends. The CDR3 has 13 amino acids. CDR3 loop: CSASPSGYEKLFF. As DNA, the CDR3 is TGCAGTGCTAGCCCAAGCGGATATGAAAAACTGTTTTTT.

A few counts support this clonotype. CDR3 DNA sequence: TGTGCCAGCAGTTACCCCTCCGGATATGGCTACACCTTC. Protein product: CASSYPSGYGYTF. V usage is TRBV6-5 and J usage is TRBJ1-2, with D unresolved. V gave up 2 bases and J gave up 5 bases, with 9 bases separating them. CDR1 is MNHEY, CDR2 SVGAGI, per germline. CDR3 length equals 13 residues.

This chain connects TRBV6-1 to TRBJ2-2; maybe TRBD2 (6 bases). V was cut by 1 base and J by 7 bases, with 10 bases left in between. This CDR3 contains 14 residues. Germline lookup yields CDR1 MNHNS and CDR2 SASEGT. The CDR3 nucleotides are TGTGCCAGCAGTGAAGATTGGGGGGTCGGGGAGCTGTTTTTT. It yields the protein CASSEDWGVGELFF.

This clonotype was found many times. This chain uses TRBV20-1 with TRBJ1-2; D gene ambiguous. Germline loops: CDR1 DFQATT, CDR2 SNEGSKA (reference sequence). V lost 0 bases, J lost 4 bases, and 9 bases lay in between. The CDR3 has 13 residues. The CDR3 nucleotides are TGCAGTGCTAGAGACCAGGCAAGCTATGGCTACACCTTC. Amino acid sequence: CSARDQASYGYTF.

This clonotype occurred many times. The chain is built from TRBV27 and TRBJ2-1; the D is unclear. The CDR3 has 17 residues. Germline loops: CDR1 MNHEY, CDR2 SMNVEV (reference sequence). V was pared by 5 bases and J by 0 bases, with 17 bases between. As DNA, the CDR3 is TGTGCCAGCAGTACTCCTCCGGACGGTTTCTCCTACAATGAGCAGTTCTTC. This codes for CASSTPPDGFSYNEQFF.

There are a few counts of this clonotype. The rearrangement joins TRBV5-1 to TRBJ2-1; D possibly corresponds to TRBD2 (6 bases). This CDR3 is built from 16 residues. CDR1 is SGHRS, CDR2 YFSETQ, per germline. The V end was cut by 5 bases, the J end by 1 base, with 16 bases between. This chain's CDR3 is CASRRGVDESYNEQFF. The CDR3 coding sequence is TGCGCCAGCAGGCGGGGCGTAGATGAATCCTACAATGAGCAGTTCTTC.

The gene calls are TRBV20-1 and TRBJ1-5, with D unclear. CDR1 DFQATT and CDR2 SNEGSKA come from the germline V gene (reference sequence). Trimming left V 2 bases short and J 7 bases short, with 18 bases between. This CDR3 is built from 15 residues. The CDR3 coding sequence is TGCAGTGCTAGAAGTTTAGCTGGACTTTTGCAGCCCCAGCATTTT. This sequence encodes CSARSLAGLLQPQHF.

The sample holds a few counts of this clonotype. This chain connects TRBV18 to TRBJ1-4; the D gene is possibly TRBD1 (5 bases). Trimming stripped 0 bases from V and 4 bases from J, with 9 bases between. In germline, CDR1 is KGHSH, CDR2 LQKENI. The CDR3 spans 15 residues. CDR3: CASSPPGGVNEKLFF. In DNA form, the CDR3 reads TGTGCCAGCTCACCACCGGGGGGAGTTAATGAAAAACTGTTTTTT.

A remark on this clonotype: One junction end disagrees with the germline gene, perhaps due to a read error. The gene calls are TRBV7-9 and TRBJ2-3; D gene ambiguous. CDR1 SEHNR and CDR2 FQNEAQ come from the germline V gene (reference sequence). This CDR3 is 12 amino acids long. The CDR3 protein is CARSIGTDTQYF. The CDR3, as DNA: TGTGCCCGCAGCATTGGCACAGATACGCAGTATTTT.

Regarding this clonotype: The junction departs from the called germline gene at one end, perhaps through a read error. The V call is TRBV5-1, the J call TRBJ2-1; TRBD1 matches at 8 bases. Germline values: CDR1 SGHRS, CDR2 YFSETQ. This CDR3 has 16 amino acids. The CDR3 bases are TGCGCCAGCAGCTTCCTGGGGCAGGGGGCATACAATGAACAGTTCTTC. Protein product: CASSFLGQGAYNEQFF.